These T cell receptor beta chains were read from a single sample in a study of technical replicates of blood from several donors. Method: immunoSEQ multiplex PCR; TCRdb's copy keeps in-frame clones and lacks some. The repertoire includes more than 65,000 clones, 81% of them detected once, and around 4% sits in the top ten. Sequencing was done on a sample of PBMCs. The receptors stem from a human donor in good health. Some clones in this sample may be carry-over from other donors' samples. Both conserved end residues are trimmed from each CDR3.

ASTGGQSPLH | TRBV30
ASSLTVKGYT | TRBV6-6
ASSLAPGGFTDTQY | TRBV5-6
AWTKTRLAGVNEQY | TRBV30
ASTPSRRKGTDTQY | TRBV2
ASSVGLAGVYNEQF | TRBV9
ASSPNRDYEQY | TRBV18
ASSSAGQSYEQY | TRBV7-6
AWNTRFSGANVLT | TRBV30
ASSPGQSYNEQF | TRBV11-1
ASSPSSGGADEQF | TRBV6-4
ASSFTGETQY | TRBV7-9
ASSSSGGLEPQH | TRBV7-6
ASSRGTSATDTQY | TRBV11-3
SVEQGVDYGYT | TRBV29-1
ASSQDYSGRAYEQY | TRBV4-2
ASSSPRGNNEKLF | TRBV19
ASSLIGEQPQH | TRBV5-1
ASSSGLPGLDTQY | TRBV5-1
SGGTGEAF | TRBV29-1
ASSPTSGRAGEQF | TRBV18
ASSQAAEGVGRRGADTQY | TRBV4-2
ASSSDRASYEQY | TRBV7-2
AWSVRSLAGSQY | TRBV30
ASSLYSLRIQETQY | TRBV11-2
SVLKDRGSEKLF | TRBV29-1
ASKDRTGNEQF | TRBV4-1
ASSLVGGNYEQY | TRBV5-1
ASSSPHRRGLSYNSPLH | TRBV27
ASSRGLADNEQF | TRBV9
AWSPFPSTIY | TRBV30
SVTQGIEQPQH | TRBV29-1
ASSPTTDNQETQY | TRBV4-1
ASSQVEPGAYEQY | TRBV4-2
AWSVGRRGESYEQY | TRBV30
ASSEADYGYT | TRBV25-1
ASSQQGSEAF | TRBV4-3
ASSLAWGRGNIQY | TRBV28
ASSLYRGTEAF | TRBV6-5
ASSQEGAYEQY | TRBV4-2
ASSLDSWRVETQY | TRBV7-2